The 18 T cell receptor beta chains below all came from one sample that was sequenced in a study of T cells in women clearing cervical HPV infection. Here immunoSEQ multiplex PCR was the method, and the copy in TCRdb shows in-frame clones only, minus some. The sample features fewer than 40,000 clones, with more than 1.2% in its top ten. The material sequenced was blood buffy coat. These receptors originate from a woman aged 18 to 69 with a cervical HPV16 infection that either progressed to CIN3+ or cleared (not recorded which).

As to this clone: Sequencing ends 3 residues short of the CDR3 end; the germline J gene provides the rest. The rearrangement joins TRBV20-1 to TRBJ1-2; D might be TRBD1 (5 bases). The germline CDR1 and CDR2 sequences are DFQATT and SNEGSKA (reference sequence). V shed 0 bases and J shed 1 base, with 12 bases lying between them. This CDR3 contains 15 residues. The DNA read from the CDR3 is TGCAGTGCTAGAGATTGGGGGGACCTTAACTATGGC. Protein sequence: CSARDWGDLNYG. In full, the CDR3 reads CSARDWGDLNYGYTF.

Regarding this clone: The CDR3 end is not reached by the read, which stops 3 residues before it; the germline J gene fills it in. The chain uses TRBV20-1 and TRBJ1-2, with D unclear. The CDR3 has 13 amino acids. Germline V gives CDR1 DFQATT, CDR2 SNEGSKA (reference sequence). V was cut by 5 bases and J by 4 bases, with 14 bases left in between. Partial CDR3 DNA: TGCAGTGCTCCACCCCGGGGTGGCTATGGC. Residues: CSAPPRGGYG. The whole CDR3 protein is CSAPPRGGYGYTF.

As regards this clone: The observed sequence ends 3 residues before the CDR3 terminus, with the missing tail filled in from the germline J gene. V usage is TRBV7-2 and J usage is TRBJ2-4; 14 bases fit TRBD2. Germline lookup yields CDR1 SGHTA and CDR2 FQGNSA. CDR3 size: 14 residues. The CDR3: CASSYIGTSGSQYF. CDR3 DNA (partial): TGTGCCAGCAGCTACATAGGGACTAGCGGGAGT. Together with reference TRBV7-2 and TRBJ2-4, the CDR3 gives the full variable domain: GAGVSQSPSNKVTEKGKDVELRCDPISGHTALYWYRQSLGQGLEFLIYFQGNSAPDKSGLPSDRFSAERTGGSVSTLTIQRTQQEDSAVYLCASSYIGTSGSQYFGAGTRLSVL.

About this clone: The read gets to within 3 residues of the CDR3 end, and the germline J gene fills in the rest. The chain joins TRBV2 to TRBJ1-2; no definite D call. Germline-derived CDR1 and CDR2 are SNHLY and FYNNEI. The CDR3 consists of 12 residues. The CDR3 region is CASSEGAVCYTF. The CDR3 bases that were read are TGTGCCAGCAGTGAAGGGGCCGTCTGC.

On this clone: The read ends 3 residues before the CDR3 terminus; that terminus is restored from the germline J gene. The genes are TRBV6-2 or TRBV6-3 and TRBJ2-2; D is unclear. With 2 bases removed from V and 3 bases from J, the gap between germline ends came to 16 bases. The length of the CDR3 is 17 residues. The V gene's germline CDR1 is MNHEY and CDR2 SVGEGT. The CDR3 is CASSYTTGSPHTGELFF. Incomplete CDR3 DNA: TGTGCCAGCAGTTACACAACCGGGTCTCCCCACACCGGGGAG.

Comments on this clone: The read is 3 residues too short to cover the CDR3 end, so that end is filled in from the germline J gene. The J gene is TRBJ1-1, the V gene TRBV18; 8 nucleotides match TRBD1. CDR3 length: 14 amino acids. From germline, CDR1 is KGHSH and CDR2 LQKENI. The V segment lost 3 bases and the J segment 5 bases; nucleotides outside the gene matches: 5. CDR3 DNA (partial): TGTGCCAGCTCACCTATGGACAGGGCAACTGAA. Protein: CASSPMDRATE. The full CDR3 sequence reads CASSPMDRATEAFF.

To note about this clone: The read gets to within 3 residues of the CDR3 end, and the germline J gene fills in the rest. The chain has TRBV19 and TRBJ2-7; TRBD1 is a possible D gene (5 bases). Germline V gene data show CDR1 as LNHDA and CDR2 as SQIVND (reference sequence). The CDR3 covers 14 residues. The V gene lost 8 bases and the J gene lost 0 bases, with 14 bases spanning the gap. The chain's CDR3 is CASRVQASSYEQYF. CDR3 bases read: TGTGCCAGTCGAGTACAGGCAAGCTCCTACGAG.

Turning to this clone: The read ends 3 residues shy of where the CDR3 ends; the end is completed using the germline J gene. The chain links TRBV7-2 to TRBJ1-1; D not resolved. This CDR3 contains 13 residues. The germline V and J ends were trimmed by 1 base and 4 bases, with 7 bases remaining between them. The germline gives CDR1 SGHTA, CDR2 FQGNSA. The covered CDR3 bases are TGTGCCAGCAGCTTAGTGCGGGTCACTGAA. It encodes CASSLVRVTE. The full CDR3 is CASSLVRVTEAFF.

CDR3: CASSDGGRWDNEQFF. CDR3 DNA (partial): TGTGCCAGCTCGGACGGGGGTCGGTGGGACAATGAG. V gene TRBV18 combines with J gene TRBJ2-1; possible D gene TRBD2, 6 bases. The read finishes 3 residues shy of the CDR3 end, and the germline J gene is used to complete it. Deletions cut 6 bases from V and 5 bases from J, with 17 bases between. This CDR3 has 15 amino acids. Germline-derived CDR1 and CDR2 are KGHSH and LQKENI.

A note on this clone: The read comes to an end 3 residues before the CDR3 does, leaving the germline J gene to fill in the end. The V and J genes are TRBV29-1 and TRBJ1-1; possibly TRBD1 for D (5 bases). This CDR3 has 12 amino acids. The V and J ends lost 6 bases and 4 bases respectively, with 12 bases between them. Per the germline V gene, CDR1 is SQVTM and CDR2 is ANQGSEA. CDR3 sequence: CSVRRGFTEAFF. The part of the CDR3 DNA that was read is TGCAGCGTCAGAAGGGGTTTCACTGAA. The entire variable domain, with the rest obtained from reference TRBV29-1 and TRBJ1-1, is as follows: SAVISQKPSRDICQRGTSLTIQCQVDSQVTMMFWYRQQPGQSLTLIATANQGSEATYESGFVIDKFPISRPNLTFSTLTVSNMSPEDSSIYLCSVRRGFTEAFFGQGTRLTVV.

A word on this clone: The DNA ends 3 residues before the CDR3 does, and the rest of the CDR3 is filled in from the germline J gene. The chain joins TRBV5-1 to TRBJ1-2; 9 bases match TRBD1. The CDR3 consists of 15 residues. Germline assignment: CDR1 SGHRS and CDR2 YFSETQ. V shed 5 bases, J shed 6 bases, and the junction held 11 bases outside the gene matches. The CDR3 is CASRRPGQGVDGYTF. Partial CDR3 DNA: TGCGCCAGCAGGCGGCCGGGACAGGGCGTTGATGGC.

Of note for this clone: Sequencing ends 3 residues short of the CDR3 end; the germline J gene provides the rest. The chain carries TRBV30 and TRBJ2-2; TRBD1 might be the D (6 bases). CDR1 GTSNPN and CDR2 SVGIG come from the germline V gene (reference sequence). The CDR3 runs 13 residues. The CDR3 sequence is CAWRGGGFEKLFF. CDR3 bases read: TGTGCCTGGAGGGGTGGGGGCTTTGAAAAG.

Remarks on this clone: The sequence runs out 3 residues before the end of the CDR3; the remainder is reconstructed from the germline J gene. The chain combines TRBV18 with TRBJ1-5; D is possibly TRBD1 (5 bases). This CDR3 is built from 15 residues. The germline V and J ends were trimmed by 2 bases and 4 bases, with 12 bases remaining between them. In germline, CDR1 is KGHSH, CDR2 LQKENI. CDR3 protein: CASSPDSGGNQPQHF. The CDR3 bases that were read are TGTGCCAGCTCACCAGACAGTGGTGGAAATCAGCCC.

A word on this clone: Read coverage stops 3 residues before the CDR3 terminus; the germline J gene supplies the remainder. The chain has TRBV7-6 and TRBJ2-3, with TRBD2 identical over 12 bases. Germline V gene sequence: CDR1 SGHVS, CDR2 FNYEAQ. The CDR3 length is 16 residues. CDR3 protein: CASSGTSGGRGKTQYF. The DNA read from the CDR3 is TGTGCCAGCAGCGGTACTAGCGGGGGGCGAGGGAAGACG.

Incomplete CDR3 DNA: TGTGCCAGCCGGGGGAACACTGAA. This gives the protein CASRGNTE. The whole CDR3 is CASRGNTEAFF. This chain uses TRBV19 with TRBJ1-1, with no clear D. The read ends 3 residues shy of where the CDR3 ends; the end is completed using the germline J gene. The germline V gene encodes CDR1 LNHDA and CDR2 SQIVND (reference sequence). This CDR3 contains 11 residues. Deletions cut 9 bases from V and 1 base from J, with 6 bases between.

A remark on this clone: The read finishes 3 residues shy of the CDR3 end, and the germline J gene is used to complete it. The gene calls are TRBV7-3 and TRBJ2-2; TRBD2 matches 11 bases. This CDR3 comprises 15 residues. The J segment lost 4 bases and the V segment lost 4 bases, leaving 2 bases of the junction unmatched. Germline lookup yields CDR1 SGHTA and CDR2 FQGTGA. CDR3 loop: CASSSGTSGTGELFF. CDR3 bases read: TGTGCCAGCAGCTCCGGGACTAGCGGCACCGGGGAG.

Comments on this clone: The read is 3 residues too short to cover the CDR3 end, so that end is filled in from the germline J gene. The rearrangement joins TRBV10-3 to TRBJ2-7, with 9 bases that match TRBD1. Germline V lookup: CDR1 ENHRY, CDR2 SYGVKD. With 10 bases clipped from V and 4 bases from J, the junction kept 11 bases outside the gene matches. The CDR3 is 14 amino acids. CDR3 protein: CATRGGTGRYEQYF. The sequenced CDR3 bases are TGTGCCACCCGAGGGGGGACAGGGAGGTACGAG.

As concerns this clone: The missing CDR3 end, 3 residues past where the read stops, is filled in from the germline J gene. The V gene is TRBV7-3, the J gene TRBJ2-2; D gene uncertain. CDR1 and CDR2 from the germline V gene are SGHTA and FQGTGA. V dropped 4 bases and J dropped 0 bases, with 3 bases sitting between them. The CDR3 covers 13 residues. Here the CDR3 reads CASSSSNTGELFF. The sequenced part of the CDR3 DNA is TGTGCCAGCAGCTCCTCGAACACCGGGGAG.